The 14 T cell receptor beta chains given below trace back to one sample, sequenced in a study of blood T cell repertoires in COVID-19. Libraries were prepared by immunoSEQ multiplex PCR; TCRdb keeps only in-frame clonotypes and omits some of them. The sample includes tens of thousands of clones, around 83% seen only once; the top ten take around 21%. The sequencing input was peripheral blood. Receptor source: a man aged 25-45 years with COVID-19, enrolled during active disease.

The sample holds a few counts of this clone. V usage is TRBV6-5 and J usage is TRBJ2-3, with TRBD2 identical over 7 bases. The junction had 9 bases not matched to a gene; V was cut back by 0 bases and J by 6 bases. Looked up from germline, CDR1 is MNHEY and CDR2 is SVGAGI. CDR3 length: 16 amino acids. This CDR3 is CASSYSTGGLGDTQYF. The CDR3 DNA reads TGTGCCAGCAGTTACTCGACGGGGGGTTTAGGGGATACGCAGTATTTT.

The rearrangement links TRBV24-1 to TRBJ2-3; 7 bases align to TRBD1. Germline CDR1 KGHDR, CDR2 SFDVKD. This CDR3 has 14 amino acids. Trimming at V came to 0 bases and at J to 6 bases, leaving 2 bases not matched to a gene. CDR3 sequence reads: CATSDLQGDDTQYF. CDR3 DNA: TGTGCCACCAGTGATTTGCAGGGGGACGATACGCAGTATTTT.

In DNA form, the CDR3 reads TGTGCCAGCAGCCCAAGAGGGCAGGGGCGAAGGCGAGAGACCCAGTACTTC. Translating gives CASSPRGQGRRRETQYF. V and J are TRBV7-6 and TRBJ2-5; maybe TRBD1 (6 bases). CDR1 is SGHVS and CDR2 is FNYEAQ in the germline V gene. The germline V and J ends were trimmed by 5 bases and 4 bases, with 23 bases remaining between them. The CDR3 is 17 amino acids.

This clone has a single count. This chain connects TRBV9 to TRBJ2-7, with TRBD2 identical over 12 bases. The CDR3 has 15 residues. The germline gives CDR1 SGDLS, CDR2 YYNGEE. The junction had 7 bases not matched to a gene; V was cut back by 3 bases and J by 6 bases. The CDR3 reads CASSALAGGPSEQYF. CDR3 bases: TGTGCCAGCAGCGCCCTAGCGGGGGGGCCATCCGAGCAGTACTTC.

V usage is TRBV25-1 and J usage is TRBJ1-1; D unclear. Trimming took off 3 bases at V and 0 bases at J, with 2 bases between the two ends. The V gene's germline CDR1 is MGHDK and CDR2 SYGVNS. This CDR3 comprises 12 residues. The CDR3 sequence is CASSDMNTEAFF. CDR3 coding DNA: TGTGCCAGCAGTGACATGAACACTGAAGCTTTCTTT.

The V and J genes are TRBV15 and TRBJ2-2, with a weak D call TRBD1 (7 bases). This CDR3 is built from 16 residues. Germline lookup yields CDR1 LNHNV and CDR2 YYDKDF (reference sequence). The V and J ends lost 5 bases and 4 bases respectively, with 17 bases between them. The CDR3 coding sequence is TGTGCCACCAGCCCACGACAGGGAGGTAGCACCGGGGAGCTGTTTTTT. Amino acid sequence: CATSPRQGGSTGELFF. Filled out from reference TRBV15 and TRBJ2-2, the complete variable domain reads DAMVIQNPRYQVTQFGKPVTLSCSQTLNHNVMYWYQQKSSQAPKLLFHYYDKDFNNEADTPDNFQSRRPNTSFCFLDIRSPGLGDTAMYLCATSPRQGGSTGELFFGEGSRLTVL.

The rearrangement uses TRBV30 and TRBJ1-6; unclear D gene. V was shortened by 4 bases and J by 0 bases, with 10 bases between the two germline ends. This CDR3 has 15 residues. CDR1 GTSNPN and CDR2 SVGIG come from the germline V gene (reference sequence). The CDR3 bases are TGTGCCTGGATTCTTCTGAGCTCCTATAATTCACCCCTCCACTTT. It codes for CAWILLSSYNSPLHF.

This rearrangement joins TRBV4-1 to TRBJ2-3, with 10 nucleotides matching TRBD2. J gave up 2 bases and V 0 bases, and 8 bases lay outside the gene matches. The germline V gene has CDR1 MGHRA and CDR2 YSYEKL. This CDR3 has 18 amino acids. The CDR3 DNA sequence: TGCGCCAGCAGCCAAGATCTCCTAGCGGGAGACCTCACAGATACGCAGTATTTT. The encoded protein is CASSQDLLAGDLTDTQYF.

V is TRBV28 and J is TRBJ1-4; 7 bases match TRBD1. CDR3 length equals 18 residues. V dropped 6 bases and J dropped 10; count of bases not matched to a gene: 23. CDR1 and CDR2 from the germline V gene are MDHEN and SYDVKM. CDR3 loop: CASRPRQGLAIVRVKLFF. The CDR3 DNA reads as TGTGCCAGCAGACCCCGACAGGGACTGGCCATTGTGCGTGTAAAACTGTTTTTT.

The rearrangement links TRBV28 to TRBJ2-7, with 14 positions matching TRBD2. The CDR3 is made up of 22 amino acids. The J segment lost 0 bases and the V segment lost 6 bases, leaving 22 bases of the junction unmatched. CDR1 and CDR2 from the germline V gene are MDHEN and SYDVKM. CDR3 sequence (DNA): TGTGCCAGCAGGCCCCCTTTATCGTCCGGGACTAGCGGGAGTTACCACTCCTACGAGCAGTACTTC. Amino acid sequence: CASRPPLSSGTSGSYHSYEQYF. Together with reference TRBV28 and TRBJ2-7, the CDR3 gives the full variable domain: DVKVTQSSRYLVKRTGEKVFLECVQDMDHENMFWYRQDPGLGLRLIYFSYDVKMKEKGDIPEGYSVSREKKERFSLILESASTNQTSMYLCASRPPLSSGTSGSYHSYEQYFGPGTRLTVT.

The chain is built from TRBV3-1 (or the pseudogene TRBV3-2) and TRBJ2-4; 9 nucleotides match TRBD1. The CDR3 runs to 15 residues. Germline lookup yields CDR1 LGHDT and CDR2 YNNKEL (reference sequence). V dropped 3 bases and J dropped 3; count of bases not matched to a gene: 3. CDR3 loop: CASSQSDRGKNIQYF. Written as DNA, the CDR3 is TGTGCCAGCAGCCAGTCGGACAGGGGCAAAAACATTCAGTACTTC.

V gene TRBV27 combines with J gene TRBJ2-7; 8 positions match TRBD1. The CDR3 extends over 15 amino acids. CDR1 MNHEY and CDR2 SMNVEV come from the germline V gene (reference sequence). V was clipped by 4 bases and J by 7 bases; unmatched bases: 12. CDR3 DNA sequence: TGTGCCAGCAGTTGGGACAGGTCACCTACGAGGGAGCAGTACTTC. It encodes CASSWDRSPTREQYF.

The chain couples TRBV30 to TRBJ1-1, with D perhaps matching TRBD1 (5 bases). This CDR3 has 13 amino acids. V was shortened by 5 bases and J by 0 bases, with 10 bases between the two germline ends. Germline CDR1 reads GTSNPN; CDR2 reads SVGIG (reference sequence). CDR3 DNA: TGTGCCTGGGCGGGACTGGTGAACACTGAAGCTTTCTTT. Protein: CAWAGLVNTEAFF.

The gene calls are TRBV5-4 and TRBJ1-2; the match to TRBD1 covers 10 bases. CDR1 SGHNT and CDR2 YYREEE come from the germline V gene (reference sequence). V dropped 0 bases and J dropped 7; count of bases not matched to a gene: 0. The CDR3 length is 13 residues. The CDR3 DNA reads TGTGCCAGCAGCTTGGGGACAGGGGGTGGCTACACCTTC. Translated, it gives CASSLGTGGGYTF.